What follows is one T cell receptor beta chain and its context. Its antigen is not identified. The PCR ran on 60 Vbeta and 13 Jbeta primers. TCRdb keeps only in-frame clones here, not all; method: immunoSEQ multiplex PCR. The sample contains 170,000 or so clones, 77% of which appear only once. The source of the sample is a study of cytomegalovirus exposure and HLA in healthy donors. In germline, CDR1 is MGHDK, CDR2 SYGVNS. Trimming removed 7 bases from V and 6 bases from J; junction bases left unmatched: 11. This CDR3 has 16 amino acids. The study's findings and limits: Presence/absence analysis assumed near-uniform sequencing depth across donors.

This chain joins TRBV25-1 and TRBJ2-1; TRBD2 aligns across 11 bases. The sequenced sample was PBMCs. The source of this sequence is a woman aged 30 to 39 in good health and CMV-seropositive. This CDR3 reads CASTTAGTSGPNEQFF. Written as DNA, the CDR3 is TGTGCCAGCACCACAGCCGGGACTAGCGGACCCAATGAGCAGTTCTTC.